These 29 T cell receptor beta chains came from one sample sequenced in a study of T cell responses to AZD1222 COVID-19 vaccine. Here immunoSEQ multiplex PCR was the method, and the copy in TCRdb shows in-frame clones only, minus some. The sample holds 150,000 or so clones; roughly 91% are singletons and the top ten take less than 2%. The sequences come from peripheral blood, collected on day 0 of AZD1222 vaccination. The receptors were sampled from an adult in good health.

The chain carries TRBV7-6 and TRBJ1-4; no clear D gene. Trimming took 5 bases from V and 3 from J, leaving 13 bases between them. In germline, CDR1 is SGHVS, CDR2 FNYEAQ. The CDR3 covers 15 residues. CDR3 DNA: TGTGCCAGCAGCGCAAACACCCTATCTAATGAAAAACTGTTTTTT. It codes for CASSANTLSNEKLFF.

The CDR3 sequence is CASSLGDTEAFF. CDR3 bases: TGTGCCAGCAGCCTGGGGGACACTGAAGCTTTCTTT. This sequence joins TRBV6-1 and TRBJ1-1, with a possible D match to TRBD1 (5 bases). Germline CDR1 MNHNS, CDR2 SASEGT. CDR3 length: 12 residues. The V end lost 6 bases, the J end lost 3 bases, and 8 bases lay between the germline ends.

V usage is TRBV5-6 and J usage is TRBJ2-5, with a tentative D call TRBD2 (6 bases). Germline CDR1 and CDR2: SGHDT and YYEEEE. This CDR3 comprises 15 residues. Trimming took off 3 bases at V and 5 bases at J, with 17 bases between the two ends. CDR3 coding DNA: TGTGCCAGCAGCTATACGGGACTCCCAGCGGAGACCCAGTACTTC. It is translated as CASSYTGLPAETQYF.

This chain uses TRBV15 with TRBJ1-2; no definite D call. Trimming pared 0 bases from V and 7 bases from J, leaving 12 bases between. Looked up from germline, CDR1 is LNHNV and CDR2 is YYDKDF (reference sequence). The CDR3 is made up of 14 amino acids. The CDR3 loop is CATSRDLGDGGYTF. The CDR3 DNA reads TGTGCCACCAGCAGAGACCTTGGAGACGGTGGCTACACCTTC. The entire variable domain, with the rest obtained from reference TRBV15 and TRBJ1-2, is as follows: DAMVIQNPRYQVTQFGKPVTLSCSQTLNHNVMYWYQQKSSQAPKLLFHYYDKDFNNEADTPDNFQSRRPNTSFCFLDIRSPGLGDTAMYLCATSRDLGDGGYTFGSGTRLTVV.

This clone was recorded once. This chain uses TRBV2 with TRBJ1-1; 7 nucleotides line up with TRBD1. Germline assignment: CDR1 SNHLY and CDR2 FYNNEI. The CDR3 runs to 13 residues. The junction had 14 bases not matched to a gene; V was cut back by 6 bases and J by 13 bases. CDR3 sequence (DNA): TGTGCCAGCAGATACAGGGGTCTACTGGAGGATTTCTTT. Translating it yields CASRYRGLLEDFF.

The J gene is TRBJ2-3, the V gene TRBV6-6, with D unclear. Trimming left V 8 bases short and J 2 bases short, with 5 bases between. The CDR3 length is 11 residues. The germline V gene has CDR1 MNHNY and CDR2 SVGAGI (reference sequence). CDR3 in amino acids: CASGNTDTQYF. DNA for the CDR3: TGTGCCAGCGGGAACACAGATACGCAGTATTTT.

The chain uses TRBV6-5 and TRBJ2-3; 9 positions agree with TRBD2. With V trimmed by 4 bases and J by 3 bases, 5 bases remained unmatched. CDR1 MNHEY and CDR2 SVGAGI come from the germline V gene. The CDR3 has 15 amino acids. CDR3 nucleotide sequence: TGTGCCAGCAGTTCTCGCGGGAGGGTGACAGATACGCAGTATTTT. Its protein is CASSSRGRVTDTQYF.

This rearrangement joins TRBV27 to TRBJ1-1; D remains ambiguous. This CDR3 comprises 13 residues. Germline-derived CDR1 and CDR2 are MNHEY and SMNVEV (reference sequence). V gave up 5 bases and J gave up 7 bases, with 14 bases separating them. The CDR3 spells CASSQNTLVEAFF. DNA for the CDR3: TGTGCCAGCAGTCAGAACACCCTAGTTGAAGCTTTCTTT.

The chain couples TRBV5-5 to TRBJ2-2, with D unresolved. V lost 1 base to trimming and J lost 3 bases, with 4 bases between them. This CDR3 contains 13 residues. Germline CDR1 is SGHKS and CDR2 is YYEKEE (reference sequence). CDR3 protein: CASSLFYTGELFF. CDR3 nucleotides: TGTGCCAGCAGCTTGTTCTACACCGGGGAGCTGTTTTTT. Drawing the rest from reference TRBV5-5 and TRBJ2-2, the complete variable domain is DAGVTQSPTHLIKTRGQQVTLRCSPISGHKSVSWYQQVLGQGPQFIFQYYEKEERGRGNFPDRFSARQFPNYSSELNVNALLLGDSALYLCASSLFYTGELFFGEGSRLTVL.

This chain uses TRBV4-2 with TRBJ1-5, with 8 bases lining up with TRBD1. V gave up 4 bases and J gave up 3 bases; unmatched junction bases: 14. The V gene's germline CDR1 is LGHNA and CDR2 YNFKEQ. There are 18 residues in the CDR3. The CDR3 DNA follows: TGTGCCAGCAGCCCTGGGACAGGCGGAACGGAGGCCAATCAGCCCCAGCATTTT. Translating gives CASSPGTGGTEANQPQHF.

The chain uses TRBV9 and TRBJ1-3, with TRBD1 as a possible D gene (5 bases). Germline V gives CDR1 SGDLS, CDR2 YYNGEE. This CDR3 is 12 amino acids long. Trimming removed 3 bases from V and 7 bases from J, with 8 bases in between. The CDR3 sequence is CASSGGSNTIYF. CDR3 DNA sequence: TGTGCCAGCAGCGGGGGCAGTAACACCATATATTTT.

The rearrangement uses TRBV6-5 and TRBJ2-1; 10 nucleotides line up with TRBD1. Germline V lookup: CDR1 MNHEY, CDR2 SVGAGI. V shed 6 bases, J shed 5 bases, and the junction held 7 bases outside the gene matches. This CDR3 contains 15 residues. CDR3 sequence (DNA): TGTGCCAGCAGACCTCCGGGACAGGGGCACAATGAGCAGTTCTTC. Its translation is CASRPPGQGHNEQFF.

This chain links TRBV11-3 with TRBJ2-1, with TRBD2 identical over 8 bases. This CDR3 is built from 20 residues. Germline lookup yields CDR1 SGHNT and CDR2 YENEEA. V shed 5 bases and J 3 bases; nucleotides not matched to a gene: 21. CDR3 sequence reads: CASSPRGGGNPVTGYNEQFF. In DNA, the CDR3 is TGTGCCAGCAGCCCGAGAGGCGGGGGGAACCCCGTTACCGGCTACAATGAGCAGTTCTTC.

This chain joins TRBV21-1 and TRBJ2-7. TRBV21-1 counts as a pseudogene. This CDR3 spans 16 amino acids. The CDR3 region is CASSKRGGYQRFGQYF. The DNA for the CDR3 is TGTGCCAGCAGCAAACGGGGCGGGTACCAGAGATTTGGGCAGTACTTC.

In this sample, this clone turned up a few times. The chain has TRBV12-5 and TRBJ2-3, with a possible D match to TRBD2 (5 bases). V lost 1 base and J 2 bases, leaving 16 bases between the germline ends. Looked up from germline, CDR1 is LGHNT and CDR2 is FRNRAP. This CDR3 has 17 amino acids. The CDR3 spells CASGLGVIGLSTDTQYF. Here the CDR3 DNA reads TGTGCTAGTGGTTTGGGTGTGATCGGACTCTCCACAGATACGCAGTATTTT.

V usage is TRBV2 and J usage is TRBJ1-4, with D possibly TRBD1 on 6 matching bases. Germline CDR1 SNHLY, CDR2 FYNNEI. The V end was cut by 7 bases, the J end by 7 bases, with 16 bases between. The CDR3 runs 14 residues. As DNA, the CDR3 is TGTGCCAGCACGATACAGGGCCTTGTTGAAAAACTGTTTTTT. Amino acid sequence: CASTIQGLVEKLFF.

This rearrangement joins TRBV9 to TRBJ1-1; D is undetermined. The germline V gene encodes CDR1 SGDLS and CDR2 YYNGEE. V dropped 4 bases and J dropped 2 bases, with 12 bases sitting between them. This CDR3 spans 14 amino acids. The CDR3 DNA is TGTGCCAGCAGCTCGGGCCTTGAAAACACTGAAGCTTTCTTT. The encoded protein is CASSSGLENTEAFF. The full variable domain, rest sourced from reference TRBV9 and TRBJ1-1, is DSGVTQTPKHLITATGQRVTLRCSPRSGDLSVYWYQQSLDQGLQFLIQYYNGEERAKGNILERFSAQQFPDLHSELNLSSLELGDSALYFCASSSGLENTEAFFGQGTRLTVV.

The chain employs TRBV30 and TRBJ1-2; TRBD1 might be the D (5 bases). V was shortened by 1 base and J by 4 bases, with 10 bases between the two germline ends. The CDR3 has 13 amino acids. The germline gives CDR1 GTSNPN, CDR2 SVGIG (reference sequence). Written as DNA, the CDR3 is TGTGCCTGGAGTGGAAGGGACTCCTATGGCTACACCTTC. Translated, it gives CAWSGRDSYGYTF.

The sample holds one count of this clone. The gene calls are TRBV6-1 and TRBJ1-5, with D possibly being TRBD1 (5 bases). The CDR3 covers 15 residues. CDR1 is MNHNS and CDR2 is SASEGT in the germline V gene. Between the trimmed V and J ends, which lost 3 bases and 0 bases, there was a span of 9 bases. The CDR3 region is CASSDQGTSNQPQHF. DNA of the CDR3: TGTGCCAGCAGTGACCAAGGGACTAGCAATCAGCCCCAGCATTTT.

The rearrangement joins TRBV4-1 to TRBJ2-5; 8 bases align to TRBD2. The CDR3 contains 14 residues. Germline CDR1 reads MGHRA; CDR2 reads YSYEKL. With V trimmed by 9 bases and J by 4 bases, 10 bases remained unmatched. The DNA of the CDR3 is TGCGCCAGTGGCTTGGTAGCGGGATTAGAGACCCAGTACTTC. Translated, it gives CASGLVAGLETQYF.

The chain combines TRBV3-1 (or the pseudogene TRBV3-2) with TRBJ1-5; the D gene is possibly TRBD1 (6 bases). In germline, CDR1 is LGHDT, CDR2 YNNKEL (reference sequence). This CDR3 region has 16 residues. V lost 0 bases, J lost 9 bases, and 18 bases lay in between. As DNA, the CDR3 is TGTGCCAGCAGCCAAGAGGGGGCAGCCATCGGGGGGCCCCAGCATTTT. Its protein product is CASSQEGAAIGGPQHF.

The chain uses TRBV2 and TRBJ1-5; D possibly corresponds to TRBD1 (6 bases). This CDR3 has 17 residues. V lost 6 bases and J lost 0, with 18 bases in between. Looked up from germline, CDR1 is SNHLY and CDR2 is FYNNEI. This CDR3 is CASRGGTGTHSNQPQHF. Here the CDR3 DNA reads TGTGCCAGCAGGGGGGGCACAGGGACCCATAGCAATCAGCCCCAGCATTTT.

J is TRBJ1-1 and V is TRBV19; 9 bases agree with TRBD1. This CDR3 spans 15 amino acids. Germline V lookup: CDR1 LNHDA, CDR2 SQIVND (reference sequence). V was clipped by 3 bases and J by 6 bases; unmatched bases: 8. Written as DNA, the CDR3 is TGTGCCAGTAGTATGTCGGACAGGGGAGGCGCTGAAGCTTTCTTT. Encoded protein: CASSMSDRGGAEAFF.

This sequence joins TRBV5-1 and TRBJ1-2; D call uncertain. The CDR3 runs 13 residues. Germline lookup yields CDR1 SGHRS and CDR2 YFSETQ. The V end was cut by 4 bases, the J end by 2 bases, with 9 bases between. The CDR3 sequence: CASSQAANYGYTF. The CDR3 DNA sequence: TGCGCCAGCAGCCAGGCGGCGAACTATGGCTACACCTTC.

The chain uses TRBV11-1 and TRBJ2-1, with TRBD2 matching over 7 bases. This CDR3 spans 15 amino acids. Trimming at V came to 7 bases and at J to 4 bases, leaving 10 bases not matched to a gene. CDR1 is SGHAT and CDR2 is FQDESV in the germline V gene (reference sequence). This chain's CDR3 is CASNPTDSGYNEQFF. In DNA form, the CDR3 reads TGTGCCAGCAACCCTACGGATAGCGGGTACAATGAGCAGTTCTTC.

The chain joins TRBV2 to TRBJ2-5, with D unresolved. CDR1 and CDR2 (germline): SNHLY, FYNNEI. CDR3 length: 18 residues. Trimming pared 0 bases from V and 0 bases from J, leaving 17 bases between. The CDR3 nucleotides are TGTGCCAGCAGTGAAGCGGGTCCGTGGATTTCGTACCAAGAGACCCAGTACTTC. Translation gives CASSEAGPWISYQETQYF. Combining the CDR3 with reference TRBV2 and TRBJ2-5 gives the whole variable domain EPEVTQTPSHQVTQMGQEVILRCVPISNHLYFYWYRQILGQKVEFLVSFYNNEISEKSEIFDDQFSVERPDGSNFTLKIRSTKLEDSAMYFCASSEAGPWISYQETQYFGPGTRLLVL.

The rearrangement joins TRBV30 to TRBJ1-5, with TRBD1 matching over 7 bases. This CDR3 comprises 14 residues. V shed 2 bases, J shed 7 bases, and the junction held 8 bases outside the gene matches. Germline V lookup: CDR1 GTSNPN, CDR2 SVGIG (reference sequence). DNA for the CDR3: TGTGCCTGGAGTACCCGACAGGGAGGACAGCCCCAGCATTTT. Translated, it gives CAWSTRQGGQPQHF. Using reference TRBV30 and TRBJ1-5 for the parts outside the CDR3, the full variable domain is SQTIHQWPATLVQPVGSPLSLECTVEGTSNPNLYWYRQAAGRGLQLLFYSVGIGQISSEVPQNLSASRPQDRQFILSSKKLLLSDSGFYLCAWSTRQGGQPQHFGDGTRLSIL.

The CDR3: CASSLSGRRNQPQHF. As DNA, the CDR3 is TGTGCCAGCAGTTTATCAGGTAGAAGGAATCAGCCCCAGCATTTT. The rearrangement uses TRBV27 and TRBJ1-5; D is unclear. Germline loops: CDR1 MNHEY, CDR2 SMNVEV (reference sequence). The CDR3 totals 15 residues. Trimming removed 0 bases at V and 4 bases at J, with 10 bases between.

The sample holds one count of this clone. The chain links TRBV18 to TRBJ1-1; 7 bases align to TRBD1. Germline loops: CDR1 KGHSH, CDR2 LQKENI. The CDR3 runs 13 residues. With 6 bases clipped from V and 1 base from J, the junction kept 2 bases outside the gene matches. CDR3 amino acids: CASSGQPNTEAFF. CDR3 DNA: TGTGCCAGCTCGGGACAGCCGAACACTGAAGCTTTCTTT.